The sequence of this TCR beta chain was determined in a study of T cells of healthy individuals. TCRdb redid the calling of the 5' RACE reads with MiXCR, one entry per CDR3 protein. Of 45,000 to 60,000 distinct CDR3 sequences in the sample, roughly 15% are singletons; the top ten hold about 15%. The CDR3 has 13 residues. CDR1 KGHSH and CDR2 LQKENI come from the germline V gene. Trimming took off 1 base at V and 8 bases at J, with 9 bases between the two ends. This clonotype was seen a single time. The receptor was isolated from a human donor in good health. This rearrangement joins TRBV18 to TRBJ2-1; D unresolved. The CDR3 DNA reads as TGTGCCAGCTCACCACAAGTCCCGGATGAGCAGTTCTTC. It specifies CASSPQVPDEQFF. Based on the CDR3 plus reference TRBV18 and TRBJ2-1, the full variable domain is NAGVMQNPRHLVRRRGQEARLRCSPMKGHSHVYWYRQLPEEGLKFMVYLQKENIIDESGMPKERFSAEFPKEGPSILRIQQVVRGDSAAYFCASSPQVPDEQFFGPGTRLTVL.